The 21 T cell receptor beta chains below all came from one sample that was sequenced in a study of blood T cell repertoires in COVID-19. Sequenced by immunoSEQ multiplex PCR; TCRdb stores in-frame clones only, minus some. The sample lists 200,000 to 250,000 clones, roughly 84% occurring once. The specimen was peripheral blood. The receptors derive from a middle-aged man with active or convalescent COVID-19.

The CDR3 loop reads CASSSNEQFF. CDR3 nucleotides: TGTGCCAGCAGCTCGAATGAGCAGTTCTTC. J is TRBJ2-1 and V is TRBV11-2; D gene uncertain. The germline V gene encodes CDR1 SGHAT and CDR2 FQNNGV. The CDR3 contains 10 residues. The V gene lost 4 bases and the J gene lost 7 bases, with 2 bases spanning the gap.

This chain links TRBV30 with TRBJ1-4; D is perhaps TRBD1 (5 bases). The V gene's germline CDR1 is GTSNPN and CDR2 SVGIG (reference sequence). Trimming cost V 4 bases and J 0 bases, with 12 bases left between them. The CDR3 covers 15 residues. CDR3 bases: TGTGCCTGGAACGAACCGGGGGCAACTAATGAAAAACTGTTTTTT. Translating gives CAWNEPGATNEKLFF.

The CDR3 nucleotides read TGTGCCAGCAGTTTATTCGGAGGGTCTGGCTACACCTTC. It specifies CASSLFGGSGYTF. This chain connects TRBV12-3 or TRBV12-4 to TRBJ1-2, with unresolved D. The CDR3 sequence is 13 residues long. The V and J ends lost 2 bases and 7 bases respectively, with 11 bases between them.

The chain has TRBV19 and TRBJ2-1, with 7 bases matching TRBD1. The CDR3 covers 15 residues. V lost 6 bases, J lost 0 bases, and 5 bases stayed unmatched. The germline gives CDR1 LNHDA, CDR2 SQIVND (reference sequence). In nucleotides, the CDR3 is TGTGCCAGTAGCCCGGACAGGAGCTCCTACAATGAGCAGTTCTTC. Amino acid sequence: CASSPDRSSYNEQFF.

This sequence joins TRBV19 and TRBJ1-3, with D possibly TRBD1 on 6 matching bases. The CDR3 sequence is 15 residues long. Trimming removed 1 base at V and 2 bases at J, with 9 bases between. Per the germline V gene, CDR1 is LNHDA and CDR2 is SQIVND (reference sequence). CDR3 bases: TGTGCCAGTAGTATAGGGGGGCAGACTGGAAACACCATATATTTT. Translating gives CASSIGGQTGNTIYF.

The V and J genes are TRBV6-1 and TRBJ1-2, with D hard to call. V gave up 3 bases and J gave up 4 bases, with 9 bases separating them. Germline V gene sequence: CDR1 MNHNS, CDR2 SASEGT. CDR3 length: 13 amino acids. The CDR3 is CASSDLQPYGYTF. The CDR3 DNA reads TGTGCCAGCAGTGATTTACAGCCCTATGGCTACACCTTC.

The chain employs TRBV7-9 and TRBJ2-7; D is perhaps TRBD1 (6 bases). CDR1 is SEHNR and CDR2 is FQNEAQ in the germline V gene (reference sequence). V was shortened by 5 bases and J by 3 bases, with 14 bases between the two germline ends. The length of the CDR3 is 14 residues. In DNA form, the CDR3 reads TGTGCCAGCAGCGGCAGGGGTTCGGGCTACGAGCAGTACTTC. This encodes CASSGRGSGYEQYF.

The chain joins TRBV6-5 to TRBJ1-4, with a weak D call TRBD1 (6 bases). V lost 7 bases to trimming and J lost 1 base, with 13 bases between them. The CDR3 consists of 15 residues. The V gene's germline CDR1 is MNHEY and CDR2 SVGAGI. DNA for the CDR3: TGTGCCAGCATCGAAACAGGGAGAACTAATGAAAAACTGTTTTTT. Its translation: CASIETGRTNEKLFF.

The chain recombines TRBV7-9 with TRBJ1-3, with D unresolved. CDR1 is SEHNR and CDR2 is FQNEAQ in the germline V gene (reference sequence). Trimming left V 0 bases short and J 0 bases short, with 9 bases between. The CDR3 loop spans 16 amino acids. CDR3 sequence reads: CASSLAGVHSGNTIYF. The CDR3 DNA reads as TGTGCCAGCAGCTTAGCCGGGGTCCACTCTGGAAACACCATATATTTT.

The chain links TRBV7-3 to TRBJ1-4; D perhaps matches TRBD1 (6 bases). The germline V gene encodes CDR1 SGHTA and CDR2 FQGTGA. There are 13 residues in the CDR3. V was shortened by 6 bases and J by 5 bases, with 10 bases between the two germline ends. The CDR3 loop is CASSYGTNEKLFF. For the CDR3, the DNA is TGTGCCAGCAGTTACGGGACAAATGAAAAACTGTTTTTT.

The chain carries TRBV5-1 and TRBJ1-2; no firm D call. CDR1 and CDR2 from the germline V gene are SGHRS and YFSETQ. The CDR3 length is 13 residues. V dropped 0 bases and J dropped 7 bases, with 10 bases sitting between them. CDR3 protein: CASSLEGSGGYTF. CDR3 nucleotide sequence: TGCGCCAGCAGCTTGGAGGGCAGCGGTGGCTACACCTTC.

This chain joins TRBV9 and TRBJ2-3, with TRBD1 as a possible D gene (6 bases). CDR1 and CDR2 (germline): SGDLS, YYNGEE. The CDR3 has 13 amino acids. The ends were cut back, 4 bases at V and 2 bases at J, with 8 bases in the middle. The DNA of the CDR3 is TGTGCCAGCAGCCCAGGGGTCACAGATACGCAGTATTTT. Its translation: CASSPGVTDTQYF. Combining the CDR3 with reference TRBV9 and TRBJ2-3 gives the whole variable domain DSGVTQTPKHLITATGQRVTLRCSPRSGDLSVYWYQQSLDQGLQFLIQYYNGEERAKGNILERFSAQQFPDLHSELNLSSLELGDSALYFCASSPGVTDTQYFGPGTRLTVL.

The chain has TRBV9 and TRBJ2-7; 8 bases map to TRBD1. CDR1 and CDR2 (germline): SGDLS, YYNGEE. The V segment lost 0 bases and the J segment 2 bases; nucleotides outside the gene matches: 10. The CDR3 is made up of 17 amino acids. The DNA of the CDR3 is TGTGCCAGCAGCGTAGAGGGGACAGGTCGATCCCCCTACGAGCAGTACTTC. This encodes CASSVEGTGRSPYEQYF.

The V call is TRBV5-1, the J call TRBJ2-1, with 7 bases matching TRBD2. Trimming took 3 bases from V and 7 from J; bases not matched to a gene: 13. Germline CDR1 is SGHRS and CDR2 is YFSETQ. The CDR3 spans 16 residues. The CDR3 spells CASSWTSGKLWNEQFF. The CDR3 region has the DNA TGCGCCAGCAGCTGGACAAGCGGGAAATTGTGGAATGAGCAGTTCTTC.

The chain employs TRBV27 and TRBJ2-6; D is perhaps TRBD2 (5 bases). Germline CDR1 and CDR2: MNHEY and SMNVEV (reference sequence). CDR3 length equals 17 residues. Trimming pared 8 bases from V and 2 bases from J, leaving 19 bases between. Written as DNA, the CDR3 is TGTGCCAGCGCACGACTAAGCAGGACGACTGGGGCCAACGTCCTGACTTTC. Residues: CASARLSRTTGANVLTF.

This clone was observed a handful of times. For the CDR3, the DNA is TGTGCCAGCAGCACTACTAGCGGACCCACCGGGGAGCTGTTTTTT. Residues: CASSTTSGPTGELFF. The J gene is TRBJ2-2, the V gene TRBV7-6; 8 bases map to TRBD2. Germline lookup yields CDR1 SGHVS and CDR2 FNYEAQ. With 5 bases clipped from V and 4 bases from J, the junction kept 6 bases outside the gene matches. This CDR3 has 15 amino acids.

J is TRBJ1-1 and V is TRBV4-1, with 9 bases fitting TRBD1. The CDR3 loop spans 16 amino acids. The V gene end was trimmed by 2 bases and the J gene end by 1 base; junction bases not matched to a gene: 5. Germline V gene data show CDR1 as MGHRA and CDR2 as YSYEKL. The CDR3 is CASSQTTGQGNTEAFF. CDR3 DNA sequence: TGCGCCAGCAGCCAAACGACGGGACAGGGGAACACTGAAGCTTTCTTT.

V and J are TRBV10-2 and TRBJ2-1, with TRBD2 identical over 9 bases. CDR3 length: 16 amino acids. Germline trimming cut 2 bases from V and 3 bases from J; bases unmatched to any gene: 5. Germline V gives CDR1 WSHSY, CDR2 SAAADI. CDR3 DNA sequence: TGCGCCAGCAGTGAGGTCCTAGCGGGGTACTACAATGAGCAGTTCTTC. It yields the protein CASSEVLAGYYNEQFF.

This sequence joins TRBV21-1 and TRBJ2-3; the tabulated D call, TRBD2, remains unverified against the DNA. TRBV21-1 is reported as a pseudogene. This CDR3 has 16 residues. CDR3 in amino acids: CASSKLKVGGTDTQYF. For the CDR3, the DNA is TGTGCCAGCAGCAAGTTAAAGGTCGGGGGCACAGATACGCAGTATTTT.

The genes are TRBV27 and TRBJ1-5; a weak D match, TRBD1 (6 bases). This CDR3 comprises 14 residues. V was cut by 8 bases and J by 8 bases, with 19 bases left in between. Germline V CDR1 and CDR2: MNHEY, SMNVEV (reference sequence). CDR3 bases: TGTGCCAGCCCGTCTGGGGGCGCGAGGAAGCCCCAGCATTTT. Translating it yields CASPSGGARKPQHF.

V gene TRBV30 combines with J gene TRBJ2-7; D is unresolved. The germline V gene has CDR1 GTSNPN and CDR2 SVGIG (reference sequence). Trimming took off 1 base at V and 0 bases at J, with 7 bases between the two ends. This CDR3 is 13 amino acids long. CDR3 nucleotides: TGTGCCTGGAGTGAACTTATCTCCTACGAGCAGTACTTC. Translated: CAWSELISYEQYF.